The 16 T cell receptor beta chains presented below share a single source sample, sequenced in a study of cytomegalovirus exposure and HLA in healthy donors. Use of 60 Vbeta and 13 Jbeta primers characterized the PCR. Libraries were prepared by immunoSEQ multiplex PCR; TCRdb keeps only in-frame clonotypes and omits some of them. The table lists fewer than 300,000 clones, 86% of them singletons. The sequenced material came from PBMCs. These receptors were collected from a man aged 40-49 years in good health and CMV-seropositive.

V usage is TRBV5-6 and J usage is TRBJ1-5, with 8 bases fitting TRBD1. The CDR3 loop spans 15 amino acids. Trimming at V came to 4 bases and at J to 0 bases, leaving 3 bases not matched to a gene. The germline CDR1 and CDR2 sequences are SGHDT and YYEEEE. CDR3 nucleotides: TGTGCCAGCAGCCGGACAGGGAATAGCAATCAGCCCCAGCATTTT. It codes for CASSRTGNSNQPQHF.

This clone has a handful of counts. This chain uses TRBV4-3 with TRBJ2-1, with 8 bases aligning to TRBD2. Per the germline V gene, CDR1 is LGHNA and CDR2 is YSLEER. V shed 0 bases, J shed 3 bases, and the junction held 4 bases outside the gene matches. This CDR3 has 16 residues. The CDR3 sequence is CASSQDRSGVYNEQFF. In DNA form, the CDR3 reads TGCGCCAGCAGCCAAGATCGTAGCGGGGTCTACAATGAGCAGTTCTTC.

This chain links TRBV30 with TRBJ1-6, with 8 bases lining up with TRBD1. J was trimmed by 9 bases and V by 2 bases; bases with no gene match: 6. The CDR3 is made up of 14 amino acids. The V gene's germline CDR1 is GTSNPN and CDR2 SVGIG (reference sequence). CDR3 in amino acids: CAWSRLQGGSPLHF. In DNA form, the CDR3 reads TGTGCCTGGAGTAGGCTACAGGGGGGTTCACCCCTCCACTTT. Together with reference TRBV30 and TRBJ1-6, the CDR3 gives the full variable domain: SQTIHQWPATLVQPVGSPLSLECTVEGTSNPNLYWYRQAAGRGLQLLFYSVGIGQISSEVPQNLSASRPQDRQFILSSKKLLLSDSGFYLCAWSRLQGGSPLHFGNGTRLTVT.

The chain employs TRBV19 and TRBJ2-7; TRBD1 matches 7 bases. The CDR3 is 14 residues long. After removal of 3 bases from V and 3 bases from J, the junction contained 5 bases not matched to a gene. CDR1 and CDR2 (germline): LNHDA, SQIVND (reference sequence). The CDR3 loop reads CASSMRDSDYEQYF. CDR3 sequence (DNA): TGTGCCAGTAGTATGAGGGACAGTGACTACGAGCAGTACTTC.

As concerns this clone: This sample includes further DNA sequences coding for the same CDR3. The chain recombines TRBV27 with TRBJ2-7; a weak D match, TRBD1 (6 bases). Trimming removed 5 bases at V and 5 bases at J, with 13 bases between. Germline V gene data show CDR1 as MNHEY and CDR2 as SMNVEV (reference sequence). This CDR3 is built from 13 residues. In DNA form, the CDR3 reads TGTGCCAGCAGTCTTTCCACAGGGAACGAGCAGTACTTC. This gives the protein CASSLSTGNEQYF.

V gene TRBV7-6 combines with J gene TRBJ2-2; D may be TRBD1 (6 bases). The V gene lost 2 bases and the J gene lost 0 bases, with 10 bases spanning the gap. This CDR3 comprises 16 residues. Germline V gene data show CDR1 as SGHVS and CDR2 as FNYEAQ. As DNA, the CDR3 is TGTGCCAGCAGCTTAAGCGCAGGGGCGAACACCGGGGAGCTGTTTTTT. Translation gives CASSLSAGANTGELFF. The full variable domain, rest sourced from reference TRBV7-6 and TRBJ2-2, is GAGVSQSPRYKVTKRGQDVALRCDPISGHVSLYWYRQALGQGPEFLTYFNYEAQQDKSGLPNDRFSAERPEGSISTLTIQRTEQRDSAMYRCASSLSAGANTGELFFGEGSRLTVL.

CDR3 protein: CASSEGQNYGYTF. The CDR3, as DNA: TGTGCCAGCAGTGAGGGACAGAACTATGGCTACACCTTC. The chain employs TRBV2 and TRBJ1-2; 7 bases align to TRBD1. V dropped 3 bases and J dropped 2; count of bases not matched to a gene: 0. CDR3 length: 13 amino acids. Looked up from germline, CDR1 is SNHLY and CDR2 is FYNNEI.

This chain links TRBV10-2 with TRBJ2-7; 10 bases align to TRBD2. CDR3 size: 16 residues. Losses at the gene ends were 2 bases for V and 3 bases for J; bases not matched to a gene: 7. Germline CDR1 is WSHSY and CDR2 is SAAADI. The CDR3 loop reads CASSERLAGTLYEQYF. CDR3 coding DNA: TGCGCCAGCAGTGAGAGACTAGCGGGTACCCTCTACGAGCAGTACTTC.

The genes are TRBV29-1 and TRBJ2-3, with a possible D match to TRBD2 (6 bases). V was shortened by 4 bases and J by 1 base, with 12 bases between the two germline ends. The CDR3 consists of 14 residues. Germline-derived CDR1 and CDR2 are SQVTM and ANQGSEA. In DNA form, the CDR3 reads TGCAGCGTTGCGACGGGAGTGGGCACAGATACGCAGTATTTT. Its protein product is CSVATGVGTDTQYF.

This clone was detected once. This chain connects TRBV7-3 to TRBJ2-5; 10 nucleotides agree with TRBD1. This CDR3 region has 14 residues. The V gene's germline CDR1 is SGHTA and CDR2 FQGTGA. The trim removed 3 bases at V and 5 bases at J, leaving 3 bases unmatched. The chain's CDR3 is CASSLTGGAETQYF. CDR3 sequence (DNA): TGTGCCAGCAGCTTGACAGGGGGCGCCGAGACCCAGTACTTC.

The CDR3 here is CASSFAVTGENTEAFF. The DNA of the CDR3 is TGCGCCAGCAGCTTCGCCGTCACAGGGGAGAACACTGAAGCTTTCTTT. The chain carries TRBV5-1 and TRBJ1-1, with 7 bases identical to TRBD1. V shed 2 bases and J 1 base; nucleotides not matched to a gene: 8. This CDR3 region has 16 residues. The V gene's germline CDR1 is SGHRS and CDR2 YFSETQ. Full variable domain (rest looked up from reference TRBV5-1 and TRBJ1-1): KAGVTQTPRYLIKTRGQQVTLSCSPISGHRSVSWYQQTPGQGLQFLFEYFSETQRNKGNFPGRFSGRQFSNSRSEMNVSTLELGDSALYLCASSFAVTGENTEAFFGQGTRLTVV.

The chain couples TRBV25-1 to TRBJ2-3, with unresolved D. The germline V and J ends were trimmed by 8 bases and 4 bases, with 13 bases remaining between them. Per germline, CDR1 MGHDK and CDR2 SYGVNS. CDR3 length: 13 residues. This CDR3 is CASQRRLADTQYF. The CDR3 DNA reads as TGTGCCAGCCAGAGGAGATTGGCAGATACGCAGTATTTT.

This chain joins TRBV7-9 and TRBJ2-7, with no clear D. The CDR3 sequence is 12 residues long. Germline V lookup: CDR1 SEHNR, CDR2 FQNEAQ (reference sequence). The V and J ends lost 2 bases and 5 bases respectively, with 7 bases between them. CDR3 DNA sequence: TGTGCCAGCAGCTTAAGACGGGACGAGCAGTACTTC. Translated: CASSLRRDEQYF. Combining the CDR3 with reference TRBV7-9 and TRBJ2-7 gives the whole variable domain DTGVSQNPRHKITKRGQNVTFRCDPISEHNRLYWYRQTLGQGPEFLTYFQNEAQLEKSRLLSDRFSAERPKGSFSTLEIQRTEQGDSAMYLCASSLRRDEQYFGPGTRLTVT.

This chain uses TRBV5-4 with TRBJ2-7, with 8 bases that match TRBD2. CDR1 and CDR2 from the germline V gene are SGHNT and YYREEE (reference sequence). J was trimmed by 1 base and V by 1 base; bases with no gene match: 10. This CDR3 region has 17 residues. For the CDR3, the DNA is TGTGCCAGCAGCTTGTCGATCGTTAGCGGGATGTCCTACGAGCAGTACTTC. Its protein product is CASSLSIVSGMSYEQYF.

Written as DNA, the CDR3 is TGTGCCAGCACTCAGGGGGCGTCGACCGGGGAGCTGTTTTTT. Translation gives CASTQGASTGELFF. The V call is TRBV6-5, the J call TRBJ2-2, with 8 bases identical to TRBD1. CDR1 and CDR2 (germline): MNHEY, SVGAGI. V was pared by 7 bases and J by 5 bases, with 6 bases of the junction left unmatched. The CDR3 is made up of 14 amino acids.

This rearrangement joins TRBV7-9 to TRBJ2-1; 8 bases are shared with TRBD1. This CDR3 has 18 amino acids. CDR1 is SEHNR, CDR2 FQNEAQ, per germline (reference sequence). V shed 5 bases, J shed 6 bases, and the junction held 18 bases outside the gene matches. The DNA for the CDR3 is TGTGCCAGCAGCGCCCGGTCCGGAACACAGGGGGTGGGCAATGAGCAGTTCTTC. Encoded protein: CASSARSGTQGVGNEQFF.